This T cell receptor beta chain was identified in a study of response to subunit inactivated influenza vaccine. Study-wide findings and caveats: Few new T cells, the authors suggested, are recruited by each seasonal influenza vaccination.

TCRdb processed the RT-PCR reads anew with MiXCR; each CDR3 protein has one entry. Here the sample spans roughly 500,000 distinct CDR3 sequences, about 25% being singletons. Note on this clonotype: The antigen is not known.

The germline V gene encodes CDR1 SQVTM and CDR2 ANQGSEA. This CDR3 spans 11 amino acids. Trimming left V 7 bases short and J 1 base short, with 7 bases between. This sequence joins TRBV29-1 and TRBJ1-1; the D gene is possibly TRBD1 (6 bases). Source: CD4+ T cells sorted from PBMCs, taken 5 days after vaccination. The receptor was derived from a man aged 50-59 years who received an inactivated influenza vaccine. The CDR3 DNA follows: TGCAGCGGGACAGAGAACACTGAAGCTTTCTTT. Translating gives CSGTENTEAFF. The complete variable domain, with remaining parts taken from reference TRBV29-1 and TRBJ1-1, reads SAVISQKPSRDICQRGTSLTIQCQVDSQVTMMFWYRQQPGQSLTLIATANQGSEATYESGFVIDKFPISRPNLTFSTLTVSNMSPEDSSIYLCSGTENTEAFFGQGTRLTVV.